The entry below describes one TCR beta chain. This sample is part of a study of blood T cell repertoires in COVID-19. Study-wide context: Samples of COVID-19 (acute and convalescent) were obtained from the United States, Italy and Spain. Nucleic acid was either cDNA or gDNA, and it came from T cells, B-cell-depleted T cells, or PBMCs.

Authors' processing steps: Reference gene primer amplification yielded estimated nucleated cell counts. Assay: immunoSEQ multiplex PCR; the TCRdb copy retains only in-frame clones and omits some. The D gene and trimming were derived from the DNA, and the V and J assignments and clone size from that table. The sample shows about 230,000 clones, roughly 84% of them seen only once. Trimming took 1 base from V and 2 from J, leaving 13 bases between them. CDR1 WNHNN and CDR2 SYGVQD come from the germline V gene (reference sequence). CDR3 length: 16 residues. The specimen was peripheral blood. The sequence was obtained from a man in his forties or fifties who had recovered from COVID-19. This chain connects TRBV10-1 to TRBJ2-3; no clear D. DNA of the CDR3: TGCGCCAGCAGTGAGTTCGTAGCTAGAAACACAGATACGCAGTATTTT. Translating gives CASSEFVARNTDTQYF.